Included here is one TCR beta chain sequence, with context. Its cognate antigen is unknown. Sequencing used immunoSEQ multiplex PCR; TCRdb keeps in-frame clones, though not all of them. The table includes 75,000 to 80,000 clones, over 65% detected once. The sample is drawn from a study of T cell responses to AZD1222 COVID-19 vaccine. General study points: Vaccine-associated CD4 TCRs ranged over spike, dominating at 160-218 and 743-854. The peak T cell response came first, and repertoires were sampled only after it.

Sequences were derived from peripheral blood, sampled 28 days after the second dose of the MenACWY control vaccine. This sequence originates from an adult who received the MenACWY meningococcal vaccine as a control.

CDR3 nucleotide sequence: TGTGCCTACACGGGGTCCGTCACAGATACGCAGTATTTT. This translates into CAYTGSVTDTQYF. V and J are TRBV30 and TRBJ2-3; D might be TRBD2 (5 bases). This CDR3 has 13 residues. The germline V and J ends were trimmed by 7 bases and 2 bases, with 13 bases remaining between them. Germline V lookup: CDR1 GTSNPN, CDR2 SVGIG (reference sequence). Full variable domain (outside the CDR3, taken from reference TRBV30 and TRBJ2-3): SQTIHQWPATLVQPVGSPLSLECTVEGTSNPNLYWYRQAAGRGLQLLFYSVGIGQISSEVPQNLSASRPQDRQFILSSKKLLLSDSGFYLCAYTGSVTDTQYFGPGTRLTVL.